This T cell receptor beta chain was identified in a study of T cells expressing NK-cell markers. Study-level information: It was sorted CD3+CD56-NKG2C+, CD3+CD56+NKG2C- and CD3+CD56+NKG2C+ T cells that provided the TCR beta repertoires. Among eight sequenced donors, seven carried HCMV seropositivity while one was seronegative.

Germline V gene data show CDR1 as SGHRS and CDR2 as YFSETQ. This CDR3 has 14 residues. Whole-study findings and limits: It remained uncertain whether the expanded NKG2C+ T cell clones were specific for HCMV antigens. Dominant NKG2C+ clonotype frequencies of roughly 1.0-7.0% of CD8+ T cells were measured in more than 5 donors.

Concerning this clonotype itself: What it recognizes is unknown.

TCRdb re-called the 5' RACE reads and gives one entry per CDR3 protein, without DNA. This sample's table has some 110,000 distinct CDR3 sequences. Material: blood T cells: a sorted CD56 or NKG2C T cell subset, CD4+ or CD8+ T cells, or bulk PBMC T cells (not recorded which). The receptor was derived from a woman aged 18-69 years in good health. J is TRBJ2-3 and V is TRBV5-1. CDR3 in amino acids: CASSLDRGLDTQYF.